This record covers a single T cell receptor (beta chain). The missing CDR3 end, 3 residues past where the read stops, is filled in from the germline J gene. The data stem from a study of Tregs in tolerant kidney transplant recipients. Thawed PBMCs were FACS-sorted into unstimulated CD4+CD25+CD127- regulatory T cells, CD4+CD25- non-regulatory cells, CD4 and CD8 cells. TCRdb's copy holds only in-frame clones and misses some; the assay was immunoSEQ multiplex PCR. Its clone listing holds 50,000 or so clones. Germline lookup yields CDR1 DFQATT and CDR2 SNEGSKA (reference sequence). The CDR3 is made up of 14 amino acids. J was trimmed by 4 bases and V by 6 bases; bases with no gene match: 11.

Sample: CD4+ T cells from blood, taken before the transplant. This sequence was found in a human donor who received a combined kidney and bone marrow transplant. This chain links TRBV20-1 with TRBJ1-1; TRBD1 matches at 7 bases. CDR3 region: CSANWRGHSTEAFF. CDR3 DNA (partial): TGCAGTGCCAACTGGAGGGGGCATAGCACTGAA.